This T cell receptor beta chain was captured in a study of blood T cell repertoires in COVID-19. This clone was seen repeatedly, ten times or more. Clones were read by immunoSEQ multiplex PCR, and TCRdb kept only the in-frame ones, dropping some. The table shows more than 200,000 clones, with over 75% occurring only once. CDR3 size: 17 residues. Germline CDR1 and CDR2: KGHSY and FQNENV. Between the trimmed V and J ends, which lost 0 bases and 1 base, there was a span of 16 bases. The clonotype comes from a man aged 25 to 40 in a cohort exposed to, infected with or recovered from COVID-19 (not recorded which). Sequenced material: PBMCs or T cells enriched from blood (not recorded which). The rearrangement links TRBV16 to TRBJ2-7, with unresolved D. The DNA of the CDR3 is TGTGCCAGCAGCCAATCGATCCCACGGTCTCCTTCCTACGAGCAGTACTTC. This gives the protein CASSQSIPRSPSYEQYF.